The entry below describes one TCR beta chain. Germline V CDR1 and CDR2: SGHDT, YYEEEE. The CDR3 runs 15 residues. Trimming at V came to 7 bases and at J to 1 base, leaving 8 bases not matched to a gene. This sample's time point: recipient sample about 28 days before transplant, after cytoreduction. The data were produced by immunoSEQ multiplex PCR, yet TCRdb's version contains in-frame clones alone and is incomplete. Among some 28,000 clones listed, approximately 86% were seen once. The record originates from a study of T cell clonotyping in hematopoietic cell transplantation. The material was peripheral blood mononuclear cells, obtained before stem cell transplant. The chain links TRBV5-6 to TRBJ2-1; TRBD1 aligns across 7 bases. This sequence originates from a man aged 35-49 years with acute myeloid leukemia. Some clones in this sample may be carry-over from other donors' samples. The CDR3 sequence: CASSDPGGSYNEQFF. CDR3 nucleotide sequence: TGTGCCAGCTCCGACCCAGGGGGTTCCTACAATGAGCAGTTCTTC.